Sequencing of this T cell receptor (beta chain) was carried out in a study of T cell changes during pregnancy in multiple sclerosis. Data came from immunoSEQ multiplex PCR; TCRdb stores just in-frame clones and leaves some out. The sample carries about 85,000 clones, roughly 90% recorded once. The V gene end was trimmed by 2 bases and the J gene end by 5 bases; junction bases not matched to a gene: 5. CDR3 length equals 15 residues. The germline CDR1 and CDR2 sequences are MGHDK and SYGVNS. This receptor was identified in a female donor with multiple sclerosis, enrolled in a pregnancy study. The sample in question was peripheral blood, obtained in the first trimester of pregnancy. The chain employs TRBV25-1 and TRBJ2-3, with TRBD2 identical over 9 bases. The CDR3 spells CASSESSGGLDTQYF. CDR3 nucleotide sequence: TGTGCCAGCAGTGAAAGTAGCGGGGGCCTAGATACGCAGTATTTT. The full variable domain, with the rest looked up from reference TRBV25-1 and TRBJ2-3, is EADIYQTPRYLVIGTGKKITLECSQTMGHDKMYWYQQDPGMELHLIHYSYGVNSTEKGDLSSESTVSRIRTEHFPLTLESARPSHTSQYLCASSESSGGLDTQYFGPGTRLTVL.